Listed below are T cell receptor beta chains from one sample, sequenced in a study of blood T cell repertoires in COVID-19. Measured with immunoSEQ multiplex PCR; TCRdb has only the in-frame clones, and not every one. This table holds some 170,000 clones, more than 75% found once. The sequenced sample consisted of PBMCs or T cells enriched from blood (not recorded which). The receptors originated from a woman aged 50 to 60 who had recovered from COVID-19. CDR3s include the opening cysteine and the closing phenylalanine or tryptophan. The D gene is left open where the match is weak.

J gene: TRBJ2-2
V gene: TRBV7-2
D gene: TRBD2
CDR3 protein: CASSLVAGANTGELFF

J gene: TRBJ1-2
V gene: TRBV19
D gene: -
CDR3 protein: CASSIGQGGYGYTF

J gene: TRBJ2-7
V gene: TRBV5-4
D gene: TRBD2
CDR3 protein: CASSPGGDPLGYEQYF

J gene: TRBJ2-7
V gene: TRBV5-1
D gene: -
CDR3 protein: CASRGSSYEQYF

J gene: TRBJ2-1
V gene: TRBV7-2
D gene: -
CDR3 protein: CASSVAGPGANNEQFF

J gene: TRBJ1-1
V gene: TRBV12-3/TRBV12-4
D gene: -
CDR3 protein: CASSSAQGTEAFF

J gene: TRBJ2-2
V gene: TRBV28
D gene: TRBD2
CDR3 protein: CASSWTSGWGELFF

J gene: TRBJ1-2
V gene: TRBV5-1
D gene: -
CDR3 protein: CASSEPQEMGYGYTF

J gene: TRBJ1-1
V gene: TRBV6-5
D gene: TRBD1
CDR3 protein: CASTQGGGTEAFF

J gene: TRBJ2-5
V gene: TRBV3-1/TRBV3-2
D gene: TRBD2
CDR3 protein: CASSQALAGKQETQYF

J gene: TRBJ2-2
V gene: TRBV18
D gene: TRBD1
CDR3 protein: CASSPPLGTGNTGELFF

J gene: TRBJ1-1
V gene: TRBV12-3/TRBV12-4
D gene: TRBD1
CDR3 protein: CASSLTGAVGAFF

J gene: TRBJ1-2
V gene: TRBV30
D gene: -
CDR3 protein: CAWSVGAGEGPANYGYTF

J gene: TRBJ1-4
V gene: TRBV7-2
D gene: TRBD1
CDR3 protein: CASKRGQGAEKLFF

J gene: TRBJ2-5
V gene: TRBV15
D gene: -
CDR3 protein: CATGGQYQETQYF

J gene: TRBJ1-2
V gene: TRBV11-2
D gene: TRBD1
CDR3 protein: CASSLGGTGAYHGYTF

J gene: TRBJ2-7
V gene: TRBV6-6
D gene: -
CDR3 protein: CASSYGLFGIYEQYF

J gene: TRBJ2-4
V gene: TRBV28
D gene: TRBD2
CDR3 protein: CASSLGGASGNLAKNIQYF

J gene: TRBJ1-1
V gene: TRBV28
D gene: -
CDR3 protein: CASSFPGGSAFF

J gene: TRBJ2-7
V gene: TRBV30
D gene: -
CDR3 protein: CAWRERLNSYEQYF

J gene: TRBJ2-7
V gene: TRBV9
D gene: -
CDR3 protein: CASSERDIPYEQYF

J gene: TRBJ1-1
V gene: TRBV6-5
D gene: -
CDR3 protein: CASSPQTAPNTEAFF

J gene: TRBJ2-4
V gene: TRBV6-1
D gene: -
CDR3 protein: CASSEARQVAKNIQYF

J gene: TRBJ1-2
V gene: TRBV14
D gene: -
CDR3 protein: CASSPLQAYGYTF

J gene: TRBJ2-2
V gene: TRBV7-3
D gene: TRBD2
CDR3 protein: CASSPLAGGFSGELFF

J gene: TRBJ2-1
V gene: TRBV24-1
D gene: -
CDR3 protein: CATSPAGGDNEQFF

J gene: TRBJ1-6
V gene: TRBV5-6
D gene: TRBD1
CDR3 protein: CASSTGTDNSPLHF

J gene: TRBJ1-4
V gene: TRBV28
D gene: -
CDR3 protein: CASSLLAFSKGDEKLFF

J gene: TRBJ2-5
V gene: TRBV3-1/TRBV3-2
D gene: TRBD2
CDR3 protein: CASSQSGSGRGGETQYF

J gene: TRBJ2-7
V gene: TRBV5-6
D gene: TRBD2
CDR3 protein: CASSLAGLAGAYEQYF

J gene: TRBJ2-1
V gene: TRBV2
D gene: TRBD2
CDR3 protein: CASSEGWGLATDKRSPGRNEQFF

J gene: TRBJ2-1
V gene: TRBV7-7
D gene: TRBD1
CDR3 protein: CASSKGAWSSYNEQFF

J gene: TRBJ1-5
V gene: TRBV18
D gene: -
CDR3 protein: CASSLEENQPQHF

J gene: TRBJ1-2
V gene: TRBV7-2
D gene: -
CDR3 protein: CASSLLGQPGGYTF

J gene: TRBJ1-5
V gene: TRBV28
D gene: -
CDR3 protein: CASSLSPNQPQHF

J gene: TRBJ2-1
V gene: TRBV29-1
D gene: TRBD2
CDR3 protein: CSVVLSGRFNNEQFF

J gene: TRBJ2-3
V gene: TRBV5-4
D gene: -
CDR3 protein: CASSLDGARGDTQYF

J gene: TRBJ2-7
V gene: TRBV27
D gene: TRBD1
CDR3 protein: CASSPFDKGAEQYF

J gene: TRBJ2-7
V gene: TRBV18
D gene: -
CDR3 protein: CASSPLPDSSYEQYF

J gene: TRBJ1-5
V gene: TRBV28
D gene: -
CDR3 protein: CASSLWGGGGQPQHF

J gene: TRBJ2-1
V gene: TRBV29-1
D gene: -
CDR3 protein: CSVDPRGYNEQFF

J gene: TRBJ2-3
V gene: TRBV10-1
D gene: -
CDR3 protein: CASSDASRTDTQYF

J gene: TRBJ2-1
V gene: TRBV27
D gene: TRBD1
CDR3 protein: CASLDREGAGKQFF

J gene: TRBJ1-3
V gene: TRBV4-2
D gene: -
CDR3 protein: CASSQDQDSGNTIYF

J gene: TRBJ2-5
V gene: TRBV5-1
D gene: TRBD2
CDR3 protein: CASSSPGLAGGTQYF

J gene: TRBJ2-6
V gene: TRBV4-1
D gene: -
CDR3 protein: CASSLVRGKISGANVLTF

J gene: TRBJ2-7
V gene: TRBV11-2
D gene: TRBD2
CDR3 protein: CASSPTGLAGYEQYF

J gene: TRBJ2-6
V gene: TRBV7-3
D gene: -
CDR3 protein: CASSLTRGTLSGANVLTF

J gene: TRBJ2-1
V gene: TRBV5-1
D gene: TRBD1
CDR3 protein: CASSVLTGESYNEQFF

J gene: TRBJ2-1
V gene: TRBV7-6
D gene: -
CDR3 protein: CASSPDSDGSYNEQFF

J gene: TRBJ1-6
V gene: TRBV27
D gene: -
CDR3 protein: CAAGGFNSPLHF

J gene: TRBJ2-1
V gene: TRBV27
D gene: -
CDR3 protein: CASSFGTFNNEQFF

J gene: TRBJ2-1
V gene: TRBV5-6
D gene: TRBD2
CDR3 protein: CASSLVLAGGGNEQFF

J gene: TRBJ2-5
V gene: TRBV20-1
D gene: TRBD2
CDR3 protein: CSASRGGTLQETQYF